This T cell receptor (beta chain) was recovered during a study of T cell changes during pregnancy in multiple sclerosis. Data came from immunoSEQ multiplex PCR; TCRdb stores just in-frame clones and leaves some out. The sample carries about 36,000 clones, around 93% recorded once. CDR3 size: 11 residues. The ends lost 5 bases at V and 7 bases at J; junction bases unmatched: 0. Germline assignment: CDR1 LNHDA and CDR2 SQIVND (reference sequence). The chain employs TRBV19 and TRBJ1-2, with 8 bases fitting TRBD1. The receptor's source is a female donor with multiple sclerosis, enrolled in a pregnancy study. The specimen comprised CD4+ T cells from peripheral blood mononuclear cells, sampled in the first trimester of pregnancy. This CDR3 reads CASSQGAGYTF. CDR3 bases: TGTGCCAGTAGTCAGGGGGCTGGCTACACCTTC.